This T cell receptor (beta chain) was recovered during a study of cytomegalovirus exposure and HLA in healthy donors. For the study at large: An earlier analysis found 117 million unique TCR beta sequences from approximately 190 million T cells.

In the PCR, 60 Vbeta and 13 Jbeta primers were used. Clones were sequenced by immunoSEQ multiplex PCR, and TCRdb holds only the in-frame ones, with some missing. The data hold just over 95,000 clones, with roughly 76% observed a single time. The CDR3 loop spans 13 amino acids. Germline CDR1 is LNHDA and CDR2 is SQIVND (reference sequence). Study-wide findings and caveats: For TCR beta chains, V- and J-gene trimming was later linked to a missense DCLRE1C variant.

Points on this clone: Its specificity is not known.

J is TRBJ2-5 and V is TRBV19; D gene unclear. The end of the DNA is better explained by TRBJ2-7, so the J call may be wrong. The TCR comes from a human donor in good health. The source material was PBMCs. CDR3 nucleotides: TGTGCCAGTAGTATAGATCGGGTGACCGAGCAGTACTTC. Protein: CASSIDRVTEQYF.